This TCR beta chain was sequenced in a study of identical twins. Template switching supplied a universal primer site; unique molecular identifiers were carried on the cDNA. TCRdb passed the 5' RACE reads through MiXCR, listing each CDR3 protein once. Of a few hundred thousand distinct CDR3 sequences in the sample, roughly an eighth are singletons; the top ten hold more than 6%. General observations from the study: Whereas memory repertoires showed no such difference, abundant cord blood beta clonotypes carried fewer insertions.

Trimming cost V 5 bases and J 2 bases, with 13 bases left between them. This CDR3 comprises 14 residues. Germline CDR1 SGHRS, CDR2 YFSETQ. With regard to this clonotype: No antigen is known for it.

These same records also appear under a second study, on yellow fever vaccine responses in identical twins.

The clonotype originates from a woman between 18 and 29 years old in good health. The genes are TRBV5-1 and TRBJ1-1; D is possibly TRBD1 (5 bases). The material sequenced was CD8+ T cells sorted from blood. CDR3 loop: CASRFGGLNTEAFF. CDR3 in DNA: TGCGCCAGCAGGTTTGGGGGTTTAAACACTGAAGCTTTCTTT.